A selection of T cell receptor beta chains follows, all from one sample in a study of T cells after yellow fever vaccination. TCRdb ran MiXCR on the 5' RACE reads and lists one entry per CDR3 protein. Here the sample spans more than 300,000 distinct CDR3 sequences, around 11% being singletons. This material consisted of CD4+ T cells sorted from PBMCs, taken 45 days after the yellow fever booster vaccination. These receptors came from a man between 18 and 35 years old who received the YFV17D yellow fever vaccine. Both conserved end residues are part of each CDR3. Fields, in order: J gene, CDR3 length, V gene, CDR3 protein.

TRBJ2-1,15,TRBV11-2,CASRQDGASYNEQFF
TRBJ2-1,15,TRBV2,CASSEIQARGDEQFF
TRBJ1-5,13,TRBV12-3/TRBV12-4,CASSSREGQPQHF
TRBJ2-7,13,TRBV2,CASSRQVSYEQYF
TRBJ2-6,14,TRBV7-9,CASEGAPGANVLTF
TRBJ2-1,15,TRBV3-1,CASSPRWSSYNEQFF
TRBJ2-1,15,TRBV6-2/TRBV6-3,CASSYDAETYNEQFF
TRBJ1-1,16,TRBV6-6,CASSYSKTAGRAEAFF
TRBJ2-4,12,TRBV18,CASSGGGDIQYF
TRBJ2-1,15,TRBV12-3/TRBV12-4,CASSLPDRGPNEQFF
TRBJ2-1,13,TRBV7-6,CASSPGLSNEQFF
TRBJ1-6,15,TRBV7-9,CASSLAGADGRPLHF
TRBJ2-5,14,TRBV7-9,CASSFTGGGETQYF
TRBJ1-4,17,TRBV4-2,CASSPSKGILLGEKLFF
TRBJ2-3,14,TRBV11-1,CASSLRGVEDTQYF
TRBJ1-4,18,TRBV7-9,CASSLGTTGRPTNERLFF
TRBJ2-3,14,TRBV5-1,CASTLAGNADTQYF
TRBJ1-4,15,TRBV7-2,CASSNTGWDYEKLFF
TRBJ2-7,16,TRBV7-5,CISVPEAYSHRNEQYF
TRBJ2-5,17,TRBV12-3/TRBV12-4,CASSLALGVGPRETQYF
TRBJ1-2,16,TRBV18,CASSPITEGVNYGYTF
TRBJ1-6,18,TRBV7-9,CASSSPFGTGYHNSPLHF
TRBJ2-3,20,TRBV6-5,CASSYSTGSGGLRLPDTQYF
TRBJ2-4,16,TRBV9,CASSVDPGVGKNIQYF
TRBJ2-3,14,TRBV5-1,CASRGDGGTDTQYF
TRBJ2-6,15,TRBV4-1,CASSQVGQGANVLTF